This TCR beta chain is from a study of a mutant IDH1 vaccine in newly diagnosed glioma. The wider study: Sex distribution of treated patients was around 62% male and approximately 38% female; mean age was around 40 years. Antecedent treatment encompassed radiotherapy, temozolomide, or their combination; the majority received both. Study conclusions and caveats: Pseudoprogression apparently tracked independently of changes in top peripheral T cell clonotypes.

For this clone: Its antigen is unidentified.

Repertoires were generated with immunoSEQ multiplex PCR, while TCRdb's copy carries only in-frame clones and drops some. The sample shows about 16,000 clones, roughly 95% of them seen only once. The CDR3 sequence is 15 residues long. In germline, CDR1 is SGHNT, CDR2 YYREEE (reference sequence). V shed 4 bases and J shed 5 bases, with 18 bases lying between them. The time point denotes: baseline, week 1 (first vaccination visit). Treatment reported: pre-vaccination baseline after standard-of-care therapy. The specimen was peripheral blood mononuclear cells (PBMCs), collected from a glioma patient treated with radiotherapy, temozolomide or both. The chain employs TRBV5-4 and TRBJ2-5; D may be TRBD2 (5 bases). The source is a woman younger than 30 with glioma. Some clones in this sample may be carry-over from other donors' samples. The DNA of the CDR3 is TGTGCCAGCAGCCCCTCGGGGATTAGGACGGAGACCCAGTACTTC. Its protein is CASSPSGIRTETQYF. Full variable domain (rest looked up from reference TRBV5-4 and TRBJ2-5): ETGVTQSPTHLIKTRGQQVTLRCSSQSGHNTVSWYQQALGQGPQFIFQYYREEENGRGNFPPRFSGLQFPNYSSELNVNALELDDSALYLCASSPSGIRTETQYFGPGTRLLVL.